The 14 T cell receptor beta chains below all came from one sample that was sequenced in a study of blood T cells in healthy people across ages. Using a J-beta primer mix together with a sample-barcoded 5' primer, a second PCR was run for roughly 6 to 11 cycles. TCRdb analysed the 5' RACE reads with MiXCR anew, one entry per CDR3 protein. The sample consists of over a million distinct CDR3 sequences, 42% of them appearing once. Sequenced input: blood. All receptors derive from a woman between 18 and 30 years old in good health.

This clonotype was observed at least ten times. The V call is TRBV20-1, the J call TRBJ2-1; tentatively, D is TRBD2 (6 bases). Trimming left V 4 bases short and J 2 bases short, with 15 bases between. The CDR3 spans 15 residues. The germline V gene has CDR1 DFQATT and CDR2 SNEGSKA (reference sequence). The CDR3 DNA reads as TGCAGTGCTAACCCGCCGGGACTCGCCTACAATGAGCAGTTCTTC. Translated: CSANPPGLAYNEQFF.

The chain joins TRBV4-3 to TRBJ2-3; 9 bases line up with TRBD1. Germline-derived CDR1 and CDR2 are LGHNA and YSLEER. This CDR3 region has 16 residues. Trimming at V came to 0 bases and at J to 2 bases, leaving 3 bases not matched to a gene. The CDR3 DNA is TGCGCCAGCAGCCAAGATGGGACAGGGTACACAGATACGCAGTATTTT. Translating gives CASSQDGTGYTDTQYF.

The chain combines TRBV7-9 with TRBJ2-1; TRBD2 might be the D (5 bases). The CDR3 consists of 13 residues. The V gene lost 8 bases and the J gene lost 7 bases, with 15 bases spanning the gap. The germline gives CDR1 SEHNR, CDR2 FQNEAQ (reference sequence). The CDR3 DNA reads as TGTGCCAGCCAGAGGGATTTTGGAAATGAGCAGTTCTTC. Translating gives CASQRDFGNEQFF. Combining the CDR3 with reference TRBV7-9 and TRBJ2-1 gives the whole variable domain DTGVSQNPRHKITKRGQNVTFRCDPISEHNRLYWYRQTLGQGPEFLTYFQNEAQLEKSRLLSDRFSAERPKGSFSTLEIQRTEQGDSAMYLCASQRDFGNEQFFGPGTRLTVL.

This clonotype was seen many times. Sequence at one end of the junction differs from germline and may be a read error. DNA for the CDR3: TGTGCCAGCAGAGGACTAACCCAAGAGACCCAGTACTTC. Protein sequence: CASRGLTQETQYF. V and J are TRBV5-1 and TRBJ2-5, with D perhaps matching TRBD2 (6 bases). CDR3 length: 13 amino acids. Germline CDR1 is SGHRS and CDR2 is YFSETQ.

The chain uses TRBV6-5 and TRBJ2-3, with D possibly being TRBD1 or TRBD2 (5 bases each). CDR3 length: 14 residues. The V gene lost 2 bases and the J gene lost 6 bases, with 12 bases spanning the gap. CDR1 is MNHEY, CDR2 SVGAGI, per germline. This CDR3 reads CASSYGWDVDTQYF. The CDR3 nucleotides are TGTGCCAGCAGTTACGGGTGGGACGTTGATACGCAGTATTTT.

The genes are TRBV29-1 and TRBJ1-1; D is uncertain. Trimming pared 5 bases from V and 0 bases from J, leaving 13 bases between. The CDR3 spans 14 residues. Germline CDR1 and CDR2: SQVTM and ANQGSEA. The CDR3: CSVTTGLMNTEAFF. The CDR3 DNA follows: TGCAGCGTTACGACCGGGCTCATGAACACTGAAGCTTTCTTT. The full variable domain, rest sourced from reference TRBV29-1 and TRBJ1-1, is SAVISQKPSRDICQRGTSLTIQCQVDSQVTMMFWYRQQPGQSLTLIATANQGSEATYESGFVIDKFPISRPNLTFSTLTVSNMSPEDSSIYLCSVTTGLMNTEAFFGQGTRLTVV.

The gene calls are TRBV5-1 and TRBJ1-2; 7 bases match TRBD1. From germline, CDR1 is SGHRS and CDR2 YFSETQ. V dropped 4 bases and J dropped 6; count of bases not matched to a gene: 6. CDR3 length: 13 amino acids. The chain's CDR3 is CASSPTGSNGYTF. Here the CDR3 DNA reads TGCGCCAGCAGCCCGACAGGGAGTAATGGCTACACCTTC.

Here the CDR3 reads CASSFVLEINEKLFF. CDR3 nucleotide sequence: TGTGCCAGCAGCTTCGTTTTGGAGATTAATGAAAAACTGTTTTTT. The chain is built from TRBV7-9 and TRBJ1-4; D not certain. Germline values: CDR1 SEHNR, CDR2 FQNEAQ (reference sequence). V was cut by 3 bases and J by 4 bases, with 12 bases left in between. This CDR3 has 15 residues.

The CDR3, as DNA: TGTGCCAGCAGTGAGGGGACGGTCCCCTACAATGAGCAGTACTTC. This translates into CASSEGTVPYNEQYF. The rearrangement links TRBV6-2 or TRBV6-3 to TRBJ2-7, with D perhaps being TRBD1 or TRBD2 (5 bases each). CDR3 size: 15 residues. Trimming stripped 5 bases from V and 7 bases from J, with 21 bases between. Germline CDR1 and CDR2: MNHEY and SVGEGT.

This clonotype showed up just once. The chain has TRBV29-1 and TRBJ2-3; D remains unclear. Germline CDR1 and CDR2: SQVTM and ANQGSEA. The CDR3 is made up of 13 amino acids. V was clipped by 4 bases and J by 0 bases, with 8 bases between them. The CDR3 sequence is CSVGFPSTDTQYF. Written as DNA, the CDR3 is TGCAGCGTTGGATTTCCTAGCACAGATACGCAGTATTTT.

In its sample, this clonotype was seen once. The CDR3 nucleotides read TGTGCCATCAGACCGGGACGAGCGGGAGGCTACGAGCAGTACTTC. This codes for CAIRPGRAGGYEQYF. The V gene is TRBV10-3, the J gene TRBJ2-7; 9 bases line up with TRBD2. Germline V CDR1 and CDR2: ENHRY, SYGVKD. J gave up 3 bases and V 6 bases, and 9 bases lay outside the gene matches. The CDR3 length is 15 residues.

The chain couples TRBV2 to TRBJ2-1; 8 positions match TRBD2. Germline CDR1 SNHLY, CDR2 FYNNEI. V lost 1 base to trimming and J lost 8 bases; unmatched junction nucleotides: 4. The CDR3 has 14 amino acids. As DNA, the CDR3 is TGTGCCAGCAGTGAAGTAGGGACTAGTTATGAGCAGTTCTTC. Its protein product is CASSEVGTSYEQFF.

This chain links TRBV7-9 with TRBJ2-7, with 8 bases identical to TRBD2. The CDR3 length is 18 residues. From germline, CDR1 is SEHNR and CDR2 FQNEAQ (reference sequence). Trimming at V came to 7 bases and at J to 2 bases, leaving 19 bases not matched to a gene. CDR3 nucleotide sequence: TGTGCCAGCAACCTTCCACACTCACTAGCGGTTTTTACCTACGAGCAGTACTTC. Translated, it gives CASNLPHSLAVFTYEQYF.

The chain combines TRBV10-1 with TRBJ1-5; D is unclear. The germline V gene has CDR1 WNHNN and CDR2 SYGVQD (reference sequence). V lost 3 bases and J 5 bases, leaving 5 bases between the germline ends. The CDR3 has 12 amino acids. Here the CDR3 DNA reads TGCGCCAGCAGTGATCAGGATCAGCCCCAGCATTTT. This translates into CASSDQDQPQHF.